One sample yielded the 26 T cell receptor beta chains listed below, sequenced in a study of shared clonotypes between healthy human individuals (TCRdb year 2020). The protocol used for the library was the immunoSEQ multiplex PCR assay. TCRdb holds this immuneACCESS table with in-frame rearrangements only. Some clones are missing; in checked studies, unresolved V genes explain under half, and the rest has no known cause. The sample has around 1,000,000 clones on record, around three quarters of them singletons. In total, the top ten clones hold approximately 0.95% of the sample. Sequencing was carried out using memory CD4+ T cells from PBMCs. Read against the paper, the sample's cell subset or site label means: CD45RA-negative fraction. The source is a man younger than 35 in good health. Some clones in this sample may be carry-over from other donors' samples.

V usage is TRBV18 and J usage is TRBJ2-7; 9 bases fit TRBD2. Germline assignment: CDR1 KGHSH and CDR2 LQKENI. The CDR3 has 16 amino acids. V lost 0 bases, J lost 5 bases, and 8 bases stayed unmatched. The CDR3 region has the DNA TGTGCCAGCTCACCACCAACTGCGGGAGGGATCCACGAGCAGTACTTC. It is translated as CASSPPTAGGIHEQYF.

The V and J genes are TRBV6-1 and TRBJ1-1, with a possible D match to TRBD1 (6 bases). Between the trimmed V and J ends, which lost 6 bases and 3 bases, there was a span of 11 bases. From germline, CDR1 is MNHNS and CDR2 SASEGT. This CDR3 contains 13 residues. The CDR3 sequence: CASRTHRDTEAFF. The CDR3 DNA sequence: TGTGCCAGCAGGACTCACAGGGACACTGAAGCTTTCTTT.

This chain joins TRBV28 and TRBJ2-1; D is uncertain. V lost 10 bases, J lost 6 bases, and 7 bases lay in between. Germline V lookup: CDR1 MDHEN, CDR2 SYDVKM. The CDR3 spans 10 residues. The CDR3 sequence is CATRSNEQFF. CDR3 coding DNA: TGTGCCACCAGGAGCAATGAGCAGTTCTTC.

The chain carries TRBV5-1 and TRBJ2-7, with 9 bases aligning to TRBD1. In germline, CDR1 is SGHRS, CDR2 YFSETQ. V shed 0 bases and J 2 bases; nucleotides not matched to a gene: 6. The CDR3 spans 16 residues. The CDR3, as DNA: TGCGCCAGCAGCTTGGCCGCGGGACAGGGCACCTACGAGCAGTACTTC. This codes for CASSLAAGQGTYEQYF.

The chain combines TRBV27 with TRBJ2-3, with D perhaps matching TRBD1 or TRBD2 (5 bases each). The CDR3 runs to 15 residues. CDR1 is MNHEY and CDR2 is SMNVEV in the germline V gene (reference sequence). V lost 5 bases, J lost 6 bases, and 18 bases lay in between. The CDR3 sequence: CASSPRTVGRDTQYF. Here the CDR3 DNA reads TGTGCCAGCAGTCCCCGGACTGTGGGGCGGGATACGCAGTATTTT.

The chain uses TRBV4-2 and TRBJ1-1; D perhaps matches TRBD1 (6 bases). The CDR3 is 17 amino acids. Germline CDR1 is LGHNA and CDR2 is YNFKEQ. V was pared by 1 base and J by 3 bases, with 18 bases between. This CDR3 is CASSQVYGGRADTEAFF. Written as DNA, the CDR3 is TGTGCCAGCAGCCAAGTGTACGGGGGGCGGGCTGACACTGAAGCTTTCTTT.

This rearrangement joins TRBV5-1 to TRBJ2-3; D gene ambiguous. V was shortened by 6 bases and J by 3 bases, with 11 bases between the two germline ends. Germline V gene sequence: CDR1 SGHRS, CDR2 YFSETQ. This CDR3 contains 13 residues. CDR3 sequence (DNA): TGCGCCAGCAAGCCCAAAGAGACAGATACGCAGTATTTT. It translates to CASKPKETDTQYF.

The gene calls are TRBV19 and TRBJ1-1, with 7 bases fitting TRBD1. This CDR3 region has 13 residues. V dropped 11 bases and J dropped 2; count of bases not matched to a gene: 8. Germline assignment: CDR1 LNHDA and CDR2 SQIVND (reference sequence). The CDR3 DNA reads as TGTGCCGGAAGGTACAGGGGAAACACTGAAGCTTTCTTT. It encodes CAGRYRGNTEAFF. Combining the CDR3 with reference TRBV19 and TRBJ1-1 gives the whole variable domain DGGITQSPKYLFRKEGQNVTLSCEQNLNHDAMYWYRQDPGQGLRLIYYSQIVNDFQKGDIAEGYSVSREKKESFPLTVTSAQKNPTAFYLCAGRYRGNTEAFFGQGTRLTVV.

The chain uses TRBV11-3 and TRBJ2-1; 9 nucleotides line up with TRBD2. CDR1 SGHNT and CDR2 YENEEA come from the germline V gene. The V segment lost 3 bases and the J segment 8 bases; nucleotides outside the gene matches: 5. The CDR3 has 14 residues. The CDR3 sequence: CASSFGTSLDEQFF. The CDR3 bases are TGTGCCAGCAGCTTCGGGACTAGCTTGGATGAGCAGTTCTTC.

On this clone itself: This sample includes further DNA sequences coding for the same CDR3. The rearrangement uses TRBV7-9 and TRBJ2-5; D is ambiguous. The germline V gene has CDR1 SEHNR and CDR2 FQNEAQ (reference sequence). Trimming cost V 4 bases and J 4 bases, with 4 bases left between them. This CDR3 has 11 residues. CDR3 coding DNA: TGTGCCAGCAGCTCTGTAGAGACCCAGTACTTC. Translating it yields CASSSVETQYF.

At least ten counts were recorded for this clone. V and J are TRBV30 and TRBJ1-1; unclear D gene. The CDR3 sequence is 13 residues long. V lost 4 bases and J 4 bases, leaving 13 bases between the germline ends. Germline V gene sequence: CDR1 GTSNPN, CDR2 SVGIG (reference sequence). This CDR3 is CAWIPKGGTEAFF. The DNA for the CDR3 is TGTGCCTGGATTCCTAAGGGCGGCACTGAAGCTTTCTTT.

The chain joins TRBV19 to TRBJ2-7, with 13 positions matching TRBD2. Germline V CDR1 and CDR2: LNHDA, SQIVND (reference sequence). CDR3 length equals 17 residues. V shed 4 bases and J 0 bases; nucleotides not matched to a gene: 6. The CDR3 loop reads CASSTGLAGDSSYEQYF. The CDR3 DNA sequence: TGTGCCAGTAGTACCGGACTAGCGGGAGACTCCTCCTACGAGCAGTACTTC.

The chain carries TRBV7-2 and TRBJ2-1, with D possibly being TRBD1 or TRBD2 (5 bases each). V was clipped by 7 bases and J by 2 bases, with 9 bases between them. The germline V gene encodes CDR1 SGHTA and CDR2 FQGNSA. This CDR3 has 13 amino acids. CDR3 loop: CASKTGPYNEQFF. The CDR3 DNA reads as TGTGCCAGCAAGACGGGGCCCTACAATGAGCAGTTCTTC.

This chain joins TRBV7-9 and TRBJ2-1, with D perhaps given as TRBD1 or TRBD2 (5 bases each). The germline V gene encodes CDR1 SEHNR and CDR2 FQNEAQ (reference sequence). Deletions cut 4 bases from V and 5 bases from J, with 12 bases between. The CDR3 is 14 residues long. The CDR3 DNA sequence: TGTGCCAGCAGCTCTACCGGGACCGACAATGAGCAGTTCTTC. This translates into CASSSTGTDNEQFF. Full variable domain (rest looked up from reference TRBV7-9 and TRBJ2-1): DTGVSQNPRHKITKRGQNVTFRCDPISEHNRLYWYRQTLGQGPEFLTYFQNEAQLEKSRLLSDRFSAERPKGSFSTLEIQRTEQGDSAMYLCASSSTGTDNEQFFGPGTRLTVL.

This clone came up once. The chain recombines TRBV18 with TRBJ2-2; either TRBD1 or TRBD2 may supply D (5 bases each). The V gene's germline CDR1 is KGHSH and CDR2 LQKENI. Trimming removed 6 bases at V and 0 bases at J, with 11 bases between. This CDR3 comprises 15 residues. The CDR3 region is CASSRDQPNTGELFF. The CDR3 nucleotides are TGTGCCAGCTCCCGGGACCAGCCGAACACCGGGGAGCTGTTTTTT. The full variable domain, its missing parts supplied by reference TRBV18 and TRBJ2-2, is NAGVMQNPRHLVRRRGQEARLRCSPMKGHSHVYWYRQLPEEGLKFMVYLQKENIIDESGMPKERFSAEFPKEGPSILRIQQVVRGDSAAYFCASSRDQPNTGELFFGEGSRLTVL.

The J gene is TRBJ2-3, the V gene TRBV28; 10 bases are a match to TRBD2. Germline-derived CDR1 and CDR2 are MDHEN and SYDVKM. The V and J ends lost 3 bases and 1 base, in that order; junction bases with no gene match: 1. The CDR3 has 15 amino acids. In nucleotides, the CDR3 is TGTGCCAGCAGTTTTCTAGCGGGAGGCACAGATACGCAGTATTTT. Residues: CASSFLAGGTDTQYF.

The J gene is TRBJ2-2, the V gene TRBV6-6; D perhaps matches TRBD2 (6 bases). The CDR3 is 14 amino acids. CDR1 and CDR2 (germline): MNHNY, SVGAGI (reference sequence). V lost 8 bases and J 1 base, leaving 11 bases between the germline ends. In DNA form, the CDR3 reads TGTGCCAGCCTAGGGCGGGAGAACACCGGGGAGCTGTTTTTT. Its protein product is CASLGRENTGELFF.

The V call is TRBV7-9, the J call TRBJ2-1, with D possibly TRBD2 on 5 matching bases. V was pared by 5 bases and J by 0 bases, with 11 bases between. This CDR3 has 15 residues. In germline, CDR1 is SEHNR, CDR2 FQNEAQ (reference sequence). Here the CDR3 reads CASSPMGSSYNEQFF. As DNA, the CDR3 is TGTGCCAGCAGCCCCATGGGGAGCTCCTACAATGAGCAGTTCTTC.

As for this clone: Other DNA sequences from this sample encode an identical CDR3 as well. The gene calls are TRBV5-1 and TRBJ2-5; 8 bases fit TRBD2. The CDR3 loop spans 16 amino acids. Per the germline V gene, CDR1 is SGHRS and CDR2 is YFSETQ. J gave up 2 bases and V 0 bases, and 6 bases lay outside the gene matches. DNA of the CDR3: TGCGCCAGCAGCTTGGGGGCTGCGGGAGGACAAGAGACCCAGTACTTC. It is translated as CASSLGAAGGQETQYF. Supplemented by reference TRBV5-1 and TRBJ2-5, the full variable domain reads KAGVTQTPRYLIKTRGQQVTLSCSPISGHRSVSWYQQTPGQGLQFLFEYFSETQRNKGNFPGRFSGRQFSNSRSEMNVSTLELGDSALYLCASSLGAAGGQETQYFGPGTRLLVL.

The genes are TRBV7-9 and TRBJ2-5; the D gene is possibly TRBD1 (7 bases). CDR1 and CDR2 from the germline V gene are SEHNR and FQNEAQ (reference sequence). This CDR3 region has 15 residues. V was shortened by 2 bases and J by 5 bases, with 15 bases between the two germline ends. The CDR3 DNA reads as TGTGCCAGCAGCTTAACCGCAGGGGGGAGGGAGACCCAGTACTTC. Protein product: CASSLTAGGRETQYF.

The chain employs TRBV29-1 and TRBJ1-2; 7 positions agree with TRBD1. CDR1 and CDR2 (germline): SQVTM, ANQGSEA. The CDR3 length is 13 residues. V shed 3 bases, J shed 6 bases, and the junction held 7 bases outside the gene matches. DNA of the CDR3: TGCAGCGTTGAGTCGACAGGGAGGAATGGCTACACCTTC. It translates to CSVESTGRNGYTF.

V gene TRBV6-1 combines with J gene TRBJ1-1; 9 bases align to TRBD1. Germline V CDR1 and CDR2: MNHNS, SASEGT. V gave up 7 bases and J gave up 1 base; unmatched junction bases: 7. The CDR3 consists of 15 residues. The CDR3 protein is CASTKGDRENTEAFF. CDR3 DNA: TGTGCCAGCACCAAGGGGGACAGGGAGAACACTGAAGCTTTCTTT.

This clone was seen more than once but under ten times. V usage is TRBV9 and J usage is TRBJ1-2; 7 positions agree with TRBD1. Losses at the gene ends were 7 bases for V and 5 bases for J; bases not matched to a gene: 8. Germline CDR1 is SGDLS and CDR2 is YYNGEE. This CDR3 is 13 amino acids long. CDR3 sequence (DNA): TGTGCCAGCTCGCAGGGGGAATTGTATGGCTACACCTTC. Its translation: CASSQGELYGYTF.

The chain carries TRBV18 and TRBJ1-3; D is unresolved. This CDR3 is built from 15 residues. The germline V gene encodes CDR1 KGHSH and CDR2 LQKENI. V lost 4 bases and J lost 0, with 10 bases in between. The CDR3 loop reads CASSLDINSGNTIYF. The CDR3 nucleotides are TGTGCCAGCTCACTAGACATAAACTCTGGAAACACCATATATTTT.

The chain is built from TRBV6-1 and TRBJ2-6; 7 bases line up with TRBD1. CDR1 is MNHNS and CDR2 is SASEGT in the germline V gene. Trimming at V came to 10 bases and at J to 0 bases, leaving 3 bases not matched to a gene. This CDR3 spans 14 amino acids. CDR3 loop: CATGQVSGANVLTF. CDR3 coding DNA: TGTGCCACTGGACAGGTCTCTGGGGCCAACGTCCTGACTTTC.

This clone was seen a few times. One end of the junction does not line up with germline, which may come from a read error. This chain uses TRBV28 with TRBJ1-4; 7 bases align to TRBD1. The CDR3 covers 13 residues. From germline, CDR1 is MDHEN and CDR2 SYDVKM. CDR3 residues: CASRLGNTGQSYF. The CDR3 DNA reads as TGTGCCAGCAGATTAGGCAACACGGGACAGAGCTACTTT.